Listed below are T cell receptor beta chains from one sample, sequenced in a study of blood T cell repertoires in COVID-19. Measured with immunoSEQ multiplex PCR; TCRdb has only the in-frame clones, and not every one. The sample consists of approximately 74,000 clones, almost 90% of them appearing once. The sequencing input was peripheral blood. These receptors all come from an elderly woman with active or convalescent COVID-19. CDR3s leave out the opening cysteine and the closing phenylalanine or tryptophan.

>TRBJ2-1|TRBV10-1|13
ASSDPSIRGNEQF
>TRBJ2-1|TRBV18|13
ASSPRDRGFDEQF
>TRBJ1-1|TRBV5-1|12
ASSSDRANTEAF
>TRBJ2-7|TRBV7-6|12
ASSLARGSREQY
>TRBJ1-5|TRBV6-1|14
ASSEVPGTDNQPQH
>TRBJ1-5|TRBV7-2|16
ASSVYGQVGLGNQPQH
>TRBJ1-5|TRBV15|14
ATSRPLQGAEQPQH
>TRBJ1-1|TRBV18|11
ASSLTRNTEAF
>TRBJ1-1|TRBV27|9
ATLTRREAF
>TRBJ2-3|TRBV5-1|13
ASSLAGAPTDTQY
>TRBJ2-1|TRBV6-6|11
ASSLSGGNEQF
>TRBJ1-1|TRBV11-1|14
ASSLMSGTANTEAF
>TRBJ1-2|TRBV19|12
ASVTGETNYGYT
>TRBJ1-1|TRBV6-5|9
ASSSGTEAF
>TRBJ1-2|TRBV9|12
ASSVQGALYGYT
>TRBJ2-5|TRBV2|13
ASSSIKGPQETQY
>TRBJ1-5|TRBV25-1|10
ASRQGERPQH
>TRBJ1-2|TRBV11-2|14
ASSLDLWQGNYGYT
>TRBJ1-1|TRBV5-1|12
ASSSGQGNTEAF
>TRBJ1-2|TRBV7-2|13
ASSLGGGTDYGYT
>TRBJ1-5|TRBV6-5|11
ASADRERQPQH
>TRBJ2-5|TRBV9|13
ASSVSGTTQETQY
>TRBJ1-2|TRBV11-3|10
ASSEGDYGYT
>TRBJ1-1|TRBV11-3|11
ASSLRGYTEAF
>TRBJ1-1|TRBV10-1|11
ASSESHYTEAF
>TRBJ1-4|TRBV28|13
ASSTLTGGSEKLF
>TRBJ2-3|TRBV7-2|12
ASSMLAGTDTQY
>TRBJ2-7|TRBV7-6|13
ASSLGGQATYEQY
>TRBJ2-1|TRBV29-1|13
SVEPMEGSYNEQF
>TRBJ2-1|TRBV6-6|10
ASSSLALEQF
>TRBJ1-4|TRBV19|14
ASSKNHGQGKEKLF
>TRBJ1-2|TRBV18|12
ASSPTGGKDGYT
>TRBJ2-2|TRBV7-3|13
ASSLMGAKDGELF
>TRBJ1-2|TRBV27|13
ASSLTGTGNYGYT
>TRBJ1-5|TRBV6-2/TRBV6-3|15
ASSYEQGQGGHQPQH
>TRBJ1-3|TRBV19|13
ASNRFGQGEDTIY
>TRBJ2-1|TRBV10-3|12
AISETIAGGAWF
>TRBJ1-2|TRBV28|11
ASSSGQNYGYT